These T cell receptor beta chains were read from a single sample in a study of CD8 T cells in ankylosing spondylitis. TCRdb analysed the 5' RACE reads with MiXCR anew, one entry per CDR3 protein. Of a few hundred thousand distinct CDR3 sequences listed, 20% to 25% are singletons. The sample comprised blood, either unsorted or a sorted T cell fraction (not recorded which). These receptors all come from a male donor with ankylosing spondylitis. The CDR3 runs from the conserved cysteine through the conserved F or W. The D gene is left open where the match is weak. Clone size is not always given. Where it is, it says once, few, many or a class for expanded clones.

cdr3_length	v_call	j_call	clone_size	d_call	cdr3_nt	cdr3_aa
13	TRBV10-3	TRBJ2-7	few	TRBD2	TGTGCCATCAGTGAACGGGAGGCCTACGAGCAGTACTTC	CAISEREAYEQYF
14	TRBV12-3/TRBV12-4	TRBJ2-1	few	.	TGTGCCAGCAGTTCTTTAAACTCCTACAATGAGCAGTTCTTC	CASSSLNSYNEQFF
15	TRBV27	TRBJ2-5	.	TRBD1	TGTGCCAGCAGTTTCTCCACAGGGGGCGGAGAGACCCAGTACTTC	CASSFSTGGGETQYF
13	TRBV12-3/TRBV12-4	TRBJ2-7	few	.	TGTGCCAGCAGTTTTCACGACAGCTACGAGCAGTACTTC	CASSFHDSYEQYF
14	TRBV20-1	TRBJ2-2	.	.	TGCAGTGCTAGAGTGGCGTTGGGCACCGGGGAGCTGTTTTTT	CSARVALGTGELFF
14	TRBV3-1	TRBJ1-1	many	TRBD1	TGTGCCAGCAGCCAAGGACAGGGGGTGACTGAAGCTTTCTTT	CASSQGQGVTEAFF
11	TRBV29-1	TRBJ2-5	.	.	TGCAGCGCACAGGGTTGGGAGACCCAGTACTTC	CSAQGWETQYF
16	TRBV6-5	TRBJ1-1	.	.	TGTGCCAGCAGTTCCAACCGTTGGGGGTTGAATACTGAAGCTTTCTTT	CASSSNRWGLNTEAFF
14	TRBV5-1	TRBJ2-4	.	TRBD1	TGCGCCAGCAGCTTTCGGGACAGGGGAAACATTCAGTACTTC	CASSFRDRGNIQYF
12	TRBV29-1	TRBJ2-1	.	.	TGCAGCGTTGAAGTTTGGGACAATGAGCAGTTCTTC	CSVEVWDNEQFF
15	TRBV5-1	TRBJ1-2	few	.	TGCGCCAGCAGCTCGAATCCCGGGACATTATACGGCTACACCTTC	CASSSNPGTLYGYTF
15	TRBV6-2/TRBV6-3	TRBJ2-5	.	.	TGTGCCAGCAGTTACTCGGGACACAACCAAGAGACCCAGTACTTC	CASSYSGHNQETQYF
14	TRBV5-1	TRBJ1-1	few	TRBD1	TGCGCCAGCAGCCTGACAGGGAGGGTCGGTGAAGCTTTCTTT	CASSLTGRVGEAFF
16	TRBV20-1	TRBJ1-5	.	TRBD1	TGCAGTGCTAGAGATGCTAGGACAGGGGAAGGGCAGCCCCAGCATTTT	CSARDARTGEGQPQHF
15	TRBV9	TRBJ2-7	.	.	TGTGCCAGCAGCGAGCAACCGGGCAGGGGCTACGAGCAGTACTTC	CASSEQPGRGYEQYF
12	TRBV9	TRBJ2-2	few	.	TGTGCCAGCAGCGTACGGGCCGGGGAGCTGTTTTTT	CASSVRAGELFF
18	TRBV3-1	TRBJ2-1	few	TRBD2	TGTGCCAGCAGCCAAGATGATAGGGGACTAGCGGAATACAATGAGCAGTTCTTC	CASSQDDRGLAEYNEQFF
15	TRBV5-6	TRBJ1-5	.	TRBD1	TGTGCCAGCAGACCCCGGGACAGCCTCAATCAGCCCCAGCATTTT	CASRPRDSLNQPQHF
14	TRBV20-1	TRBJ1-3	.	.	TGCAGTGCTAGAAGAAGCATCGCTGGAAACACCATATATTTT	CSARRSIAGNTIYF
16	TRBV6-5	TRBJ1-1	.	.	TGTGCCAGCAGTTACAGGCAGGGTGGGATGAACACTGAAGCTTTCTTT	CASSYRQGGMNTEAFF
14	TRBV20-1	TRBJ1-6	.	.	TGCAGTGCTAGTAGTCAGCCGAAAGGTTCACCCCTCCACTTT	CSASSQPKGSPLHF
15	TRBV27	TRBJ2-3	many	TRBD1	TGTGCCAGCAGTTTAAGGGCAGGGGGAGCAGATACGCAGTATTTT	CASSLRAGGADTQYF
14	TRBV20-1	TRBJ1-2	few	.	TGCAGTGCCCAAGAGGACACAGCTTCCTATGGCTACACCTTC	CSAQEDTASYGYTF
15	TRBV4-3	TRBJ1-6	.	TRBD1	TGCGCCAGCAGCCAATCAGGGGGAAACAATTCACCCCTCCACTTT	CASSQSGGNNSPLHF
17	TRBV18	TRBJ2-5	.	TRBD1	TGTGCCAGCTCACCCGGGCCAGGACAGGGATCGTGGGGGACCCAGTACTTC	CASSPGPGQGSWGTQYF
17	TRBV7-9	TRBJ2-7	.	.	TGTGCCAGCAGGTCATACTCCGGGACAAGGGACTACTACGAGCAGTACTTC	CASRSYSGTRDYYEQYF
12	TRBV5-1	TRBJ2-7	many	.	TGCGCCAGCAGCCGAGCCGGGAGCGAGCAGTACTTC	CASSRAGSEQYF
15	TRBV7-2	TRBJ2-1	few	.	TGTGCCAGCAGCTTGGTAGCAACGATGGTAGGTGAGCAGTTCTTC	CASSLVATMVGEQFF
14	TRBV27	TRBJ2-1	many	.	TGTGCCAGCAGCCGGGGCGGGACCTACAATGAGCAGTTCTTC	CASSRGGTYNEQFF
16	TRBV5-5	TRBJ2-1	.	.	TGTGCCAGCAGCACAGGGCTCCGCCCCTTGGGGAATGAGCAGTTCTTC	CASSTGLRPLGNEQFF
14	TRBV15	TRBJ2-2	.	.	TGTGCCACCAGCAGAGATTATTATACCGGGGAGCTGTTTTTT	CATSRDYYTGELFF
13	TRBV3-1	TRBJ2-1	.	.	TGTGCCAGCAGCTACCGGGGATGGAATGAGCAGTTCTTC	CASSYRGWNEQFF
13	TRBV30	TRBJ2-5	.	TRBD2	TGTGCCCTATCCCGGGACTATCAAGAGACCCAGTACTTC	CALSRDYQETQYF
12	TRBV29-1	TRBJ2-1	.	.	TGCAGCGTTGCGCCGGGCTACAATGAGCAGTTCTTC	CSVAPGYNEQFF
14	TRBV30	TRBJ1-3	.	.	TGTGCCTGGGCCCGGAGCTTCTCTGGAAACACCATATATTTT	CAWARSFSGNTIYF
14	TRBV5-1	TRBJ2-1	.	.	TGCGCCAGCAGCTTGGCCGCTAGCCCGAATGAGCAGTTCTTC	CASSLAASPNEQFF
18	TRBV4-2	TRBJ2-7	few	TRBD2	TGTGCCAGCAGCCAAGACCTTGGACTAGCGGGTTTCTCCTACGAGCAGTACTTC	CASSQDLGLAGFSYEQYF
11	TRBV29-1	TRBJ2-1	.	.	TGCAGCGTTGGCCCCTACAATGAGCAGTTCTTC	CSVGPYNEQFF
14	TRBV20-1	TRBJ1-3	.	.	TGCAGTGCTTGGACAGCCAACTCTGGAAACACCATATATTTT	CSAWTANSGNTIYF
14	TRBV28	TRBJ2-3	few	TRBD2	TGTGCCAGCAGTATGTATAGCGGGAGGGATACGCAGTATTTT	CASSMYSGRDTQYF
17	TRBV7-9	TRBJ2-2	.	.	TGTGCCAGCAGCTTAGGGCCTAGGATCGCGAACACCGGGGAGCTGTTTTTT	CASSLGPRIANTGELFF
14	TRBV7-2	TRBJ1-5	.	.	TGTGCCAGCAGCCCCAATCGGATAAATCAGCCCCAGCATTTT	CASSPNRINQPQHF
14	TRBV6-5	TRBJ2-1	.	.	TGTGCCAGCAGTTACGATGGCGTGTACAATGAGCAGTTCTTC	CASSYDGVYNEQFF
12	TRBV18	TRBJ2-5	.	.	TGTGCCAGCTCACCAGGGGAAGAGACCCAGTACTTC	CASSPGEETQYF
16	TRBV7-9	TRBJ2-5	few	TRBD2	TGTGCCAGCAGCTTACCGGCTAGCGGGAGGGCCGAGACCCAGTACTTC	CASSLPASGRAETQYF
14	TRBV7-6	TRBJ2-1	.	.	TGTGCCAGCAGCTTACACGGACGGGGTTGGGAGCAGTTCTTC	CASSLHGRGWEQFF
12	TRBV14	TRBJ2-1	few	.	TGTGCCAGCGAGGGGCTTTCCAATGAGCAGTTCTTC	CASEGLSNEQFF
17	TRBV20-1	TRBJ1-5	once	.	TGCTGTGCCAATTCGGACCGAAGAGAATATAGCAATCAGCCCCAGCATTTT	CCANSDRREYSNQPQHF
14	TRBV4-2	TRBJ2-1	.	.	TGTGCCAGCAGTCATTACCGGGACCACAATGAGCAGTTCTTC	CASSHYRDHNEQFF
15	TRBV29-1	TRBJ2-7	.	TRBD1	TGCAGCGTTGCGAGGACAGGGGGCGAATCGCCCGAGCAGTACTTC	CSVARTGGESPEQYF
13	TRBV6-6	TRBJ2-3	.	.	TGTGCCAGCAGACTACGGGGCACAGATACGCAGTATTTT	CASRLRGTDTQYF
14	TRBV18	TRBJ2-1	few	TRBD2	TGTGCCAGCTCACCAAGGCTAGCGGGAGGTGAGCAGTTCTTC	CASSPRLAGGEQFF
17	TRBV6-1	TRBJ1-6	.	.	TGTGCCAGCGGGGCAGGGGCATCGAGCTCCTATAATTCACCCCTCCACTTT	CASGAGASSSYNSPLHF
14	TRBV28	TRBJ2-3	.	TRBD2	TGTGCCAGCCGCCGGGGGGGACACACAGATACGCAGTATTTT	CASRRGGHTDTQYF
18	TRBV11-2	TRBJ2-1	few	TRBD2	TGTGCCAGCAGCTTTGGAGGAACAGGACTAGCGGGAAATAATGAGCAGTTCTTC	CASSFGGTGLAGNNEQFF
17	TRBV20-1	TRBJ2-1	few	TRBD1	TGCAGTGCTAGAGCTAACCCGGGACAGGGGTCCTACAATGAGCAGTTCTTC	CSARANPGQGSYNEQFF